This T cell receptor (beta chain) was obtained from a study of beta chain features in type 1 diabetes. Study outcomes and limitations: More deletions and fewer insertions at VDJ junctions were seen in type 1 diabetes patients. A definitive answer on HLA type influencing TCRB rearrangement was not reached here. A greater similarity of naive, central memory and Treg TCRB repertoires was seen among patients than among healthy donors. Researchers caution that PCR might favor shorter templates, equally among patients and controls.

Expressed TCRB transcripts were sequenced after all isolated RNA was converted to cDNA. The method was immunoSEQ multiplex PCR; TCRdb's version includes in-frame clones alone and lacks a portion of them. The sample gives under 450,000 clones, around 14% of which show up once; roughly 0.038% is in the top ten. Deletions cut 2 bases from V and 3 bases from J, with 11 bases between. CDR1 SGHDT and CDR2 YYEEEE come from the germline V gene. The CDR3 spans 14 residues. With regard to this clone: The antigen remains undetermined.

This chain joins TRBV5-6 and TRBJ1-1; the D gene is possibly TRBD1 (5 bases). Sequences were obtained from naive CD4+ T cells from blood. This TCR derives from a man aged 30 to 45 in good health. DNA for the CDR3: TGTGCCAGCAGCTTCTCTATAGGGGACACTGAAGCTTTCTTT. The encoded protein is CASSFSIGDTEAFF.